Listed below are T cell receptor beta chains from one sample, sequenced in a study of graft-versus-host responses after intestinal transplantation. Their recognized antigens are unknown. Repertoires were generated with immunoSEQ multiplex PCR, while TCRdb's copy carries only in-frame clones and drops some. The data show more than 85,000 clones, with roughly 95% seen just once and roughly 0.5% held by the top ten. The sample consisted of unstimulated CD8+ T cells sorted from spleen or lymph node cells, taken before intestinal transplant. The source of these receptors is a human donor who received an intestinal transplant. Each CDR3 is given with its conserved first and last residue. The order of the fields is V gene, J gene, D gene, clone size, CDR3 protein, CDR3 DNA. A D gene is named only where the DNA matches it firmly. A clone size is listed for some rows: how often the clone was seen (once, few, many), or a class if it is expanded.

TRBV2,TRBJ1-1,-,-,CASSLVNTEAFF,TGTGCCAGCAGTTTAGTGAACACTGAAGCTTTCTTT
TRBV11-2,TRBJ2-1,-,once,CASSLRASYNEQFF,TGTGCCAGCAGCTTAAGGGCCAGTTACAATGAGCAGTTCTTC
TRBV27,TRBJ1-1,-,-,CASSFAMNTEAFF,TGTGCCAGCAGTTTTGCGATGAACACTGAAGCTTTCTTT
TRBV29-1,TRBJ2-1,-,-,CSVVPYNEQFF,TGCAGCGTTGTGCCCTACAATGAGCAGTTCTTC
TRBV9,TRBJ2-5,-,once,CASSVAIETQYF,TGTGCCAGCAGCGTAGCTATAGAGACCCAGTACTTC
TRBV30,TRBJ2-3,-,-,CAWSTASPDTQYF,TGTGCCTGGAGTACCGCCAGCCCAGATACGCAGTATTTT
TRBV10-3,TRBJ2-7,-,-,CAISESLVVYEQYF,TGTGCCATCAGTGAGTCACTAGTCGTCTACGAGCAGTACTTC
TRBV7-9,TRBJ2-1,-,-,CASSIWDEQFF,TGTGCCAGCAGCATTTGGGATGAGCAGTTCTTC
TRBV7-8,TRBJ2-7,TRBD1,-,CASSSDATGGLSEQYF,TGTGCCAGCAGCTCAGATGCGACAGGGGGCTTAAGCGAGCAGTACTTC
TRBV9,TRBJ2-7,-,once,CASSVERTYGPYEQYF,TGTGCCAGCAGCGTAGAAAGGACTTACGGGCCCTACGAGCAGTACTTC
TRBV18,TRBJ2-5,-,-,CASSMGETQYF,TGTGCCAGCTCCATGGGGGAGACCCAGTACTTC
TRBV6-5,TRBJ2-1,-,-,CASSEGDGHNEQFF,TGTGCCAGCAGTGAAGGCGACGGCCACAATGAGCAGTTCTTC
TRBV10-3,TRBJ2-2,-,-,CAISETVGYTGELFF,TGTGCCATCAGTGAGACAGTTGGGTACACCGGGGAGCTGTTTTTT
TRBV13,TRBJ1-1,-,-,CASSLVGLGTEAFF,TGTGCCAGCAGCTTAGTAGGGTTAGGCACCGAAGCTTTCTTT
TRBV2,TRBJ2-7,TRBD2,-,CASYGRTSGVEQYF,TGTGCCAGTTACGGAAGGACTAGCGGGGTAGAGCAGTACTTC
TRBV7-3,TRBJ2-1,TRBD2,once,CASSLTSGLINEQFF,TGTGCCAGCAGTCTGACTAGCGGTTTGATTAATGAGCAGTTCTTC